This TCR beta chain was recovered during a study of cytomegalovirus exposure and HLA in healthy donors. Study context: Early release data held tens of millions of unique TCRs from HLA-typed donors. Most genotyped donors, 65% to 90% of some 400, had Caucasian-associated genetic ancestry. General observations from the study: Presence/absence analyses supposed approximately even sequencing depth among donors.

With respect to this clone: What it binds is unknown.

Germline CDR1 GTSNPN, CDR2 SVGIG (reference sequence). The CDR3 is 15 residues long. V lost 0 bases and J 6 bases, leaving 14 bases between the germline ends. The PCR ran on 60 Vbeta and 13 Jbeta primers. Original handling: Per a later analysis, the number of unique TCR beta chains was about 78 million, of which roughly 11 million were shared. Repertoires were generated with immunoSEQ multiplex PCR, while TCRdb's copy carries only in-frame clones and drops some. Clone size and the V and J calls come from that table; the DNA yielded D and trimming. The repertoire shows 110,000 to 150,000 clones; the top ten hold approximately 0.88%.

The gene calls are TRBV30 and TRBJ1-4; D is perhaps TRBD1 (6 bases). The TCR comes from a male donor in good health and CMV-seronegative. What was sequenced was PBMCs. CDR3 region: CAWSVRGAEHEKLFF. The CDR3, as DNA: TGTGCCTGGAGTGTACGGGGGGCGGAACATGAAAAACTGTTTTTT.